These 22 T cell receptor beta chains were all obtained from the same sample, sequenced in a study of blood T cell repertoires in COVID-19. Produced via immunoSEQ multiplex PCR; TCRdb's table is partial and in-frame only. The sample consists of over 10,000 clones, roughly 90% of them appearing once. Sequenced sample: peripheral blood. All receptors derive from a man in his 70s with active COVID-19.

CDR3 amino acids: CARSLASGTGNGKPPLHF. CDR3 DNA: TGTGCCAGAAGCTTGGCATCTGGGACAGGGAACGGAAAGCCACCCCTCCACTTT. The V call is TRBV5-3, the J call TRBJ1-6; 9 nucleotides match TRBD1. TRBV5-3 is an ORF, and what it does is uncertain. Trimming cost V 0 bases and J 11 bases; bases outside gene matches: 15. This CDR3 has 18 amino acids.

V gene TRBV19 combines with J gene TRBJ2-5; weak D call: TRBD1 (6 bases). This CDR3 spans 15 amino acids. Per the germline V gene, CDR1 is LNHDA and CDR2 is SQIVND (reference sequence). The V end was cut by 5 bases, the J end by 1 base, with 14 bases between. For the CDR3, the DNA is TGTGCCAGTAGTCGCCGCCAGGGGTTCCAAGAGACCCAGTACTTC. As protein: CASSRRQGFQETQYF.

The chain uses TRBV6-5 and TRBJ2-6; D gene unclear. Trimming took 5 bases from V and 0 from J, leaving 5 bases between them. Per germline, CDR1 MNHEY and CDR2 SVGAGI. This CDR3 has 14 residues. The CDR3 region is CASSPHSGANVLTF. The CDR3 DNA sequence: TGTGCCAGCAGTCCCCACTCTGGGGCCAACGTCCTGACTTTC.

This chain connects TRBV18 to TRBJ2-7; D may be TRBD2 (5 bases). The germline V gene encodes CDR1 KGHSH and CDR2 LQKENI. Between the trimmed V and J ends, which lost 0 bases and 5 bases, there was a span of 14 bases. This CDR3 spans 15 amino acids. The CDR3 coding sequence is TGTGCCAGCTCACCACCGAGGGAACAAATCCACGAGCAGTACTTC. This sequence encodes CASSPPREQIHEQYF.

The chain couples TRBV9 to TRBJ2-2; 9 bases are shared with TRBD1. This CDR3 contains 17 residues. Trimming removed 6 bases from V and 2 bases from J; junction bases left unmatched: 11. Germline V gives CDR1 SGDLS, CDR2 YYNGEE. CDR3 bases: TGTGCCAGCAAGAGGAGGGAGGGACAGGGCAACACCGGGGAGCTGTTTTTT. Protein: CASKRREGQGNTGELFF.

The chain carries TRBV9 and TRBJ2-7; 11 bases match TRBD2. V dropped 4 bases and J dropped 6; count of bases not matched to a gene: 9. Germline CDR1 and CDR2: SGDLS and YYNGEE. The CDR3 covers 15 residues. DNA of the CDR3: TGTGCCAGCAGCCCCCGGGGTAGCGGGAGGGGCGAGCAGTACTTC. Protein: CASSPRGSGRGEQYF. The variable domain in full, with the rest retrieved from reference TRBV9 and TRBJ2-7, is DSGVTQTPKHLITATGQRVTLRCSPRSGDLSVYWYQQSLDQGLQFLIQYYNGEERAKGNILERFSAQQFPDLHSELNLSSLELGDSALYFCASSPRGSGRGEQYFGPGTRLTVT.

The chain joins TRBV5-5 to TRBJ1-2; perhaps TRBD1 as D (6 bases). The CDR3 is 14 amino acids. V lost 3 bases to trimming and J lost 8 bases, with 17 bases between them. The V gene's germline CDR1 is SGHKS and CDR2 YYEKEE (reference sequence). In DNA, the CDR3 is TGTGCCAGCAGCTCCACAGGGAGATCAGGCGGCTACACCTTC. Protein sequence: CASSSTGRSGGYTF.

The genes are TRBV7-9 and TRBJ1-1, with TRBD1 identical over 7 bases. Trimming cost V 6 bases and J 5 bases; bases outside gene matches: 6. This CDR3 is built from 13 residues. In germline, CDR1 is SEHNR, CDR2 FQNEAQ (reference sequence). The CDR3: CASSWAGGTEAFF. In DNA form, the CDR3 reads TGTGCCAGCAGTTGGGCAGGGGGGACTGAAGCTTTCTTT.

The chain has TRBV5-5 and TRBJ2-5; maybe TRBD2 (6 bases). The CDR3 spans 16 residues. Trimming left V 6 bases short and J 4 bases short, with 22 bases between. Germline CDR1 is SGHKS and CDR2 is YYEKEE (reference sequence). The CDR3 DNA is TGTGCCAGCAATAGCCGGGTCGGGAGCCCCCCAGAGACCCAGTACTTC. It encodes CASNSRVGSPPETQYF. Full variable domain (remainder filled in from reference TRBV5-5 and TRBJ2-5): DAGVTQSPTHLIKTRGQQVTLRCSPISGHKSVSWYQQVLGQGPQFIFQYYEKEERGRGNFPDRFSARQFPNYSSELNVNALLLGDSALYLCASNSRVGSPPETQYFGPGTRLLVL.

V and J are TRBV19 and TRBJ1-1; D gene unclear. Looked up from germline, CDR1 is LNHDA and CDR2 is SQIVND (reference sequence). V shed 8 bases and J shed 4 bases, with 20 bases lying between them. The CDR3 contains 15 residues. The CDR3 region has the DNA TGTGCCAGTGGTAGGGAGCAGCACTTTAGCACTGAAGCTTTCTTT. Its translation is CASGREQHFSTEAFF.

This clone was observed once. The V call is TRBV27, the J call TRBJ1-2; the D is unclear. CDR1 is MNHEY and CDR2 is SMNVEV in the germline V gene (reference sequence). Trimming took 5 bases from V and 2 from J, leaving 9 bases between them. This CDR3 has 13 residues. CDR3 residues: CASSLSGNYGYTF. In DNA form, the CDR3 reads TGTGCCAGCAGTCTCTCGGGGAACTATGGCTACACCTTC.

The CDR3 sequence is CASSVISGSYEQYF. CDR3 DNA sequence: TGTGCCAGCAGCGTAATAAGCGGGAGCTACGAGCAGTACTTC. This chain joins TRBV9 and TRBJ2-7; 8 nucleotides agree with TRBD2. Germline assignment: CDR1 SGDLS and CDR2 YYNGEE. CDR3 length: 14 amino acids. V lost 1 base to trimming and J lost 3 bases; unmatched junction nucleotides: 3.

CDR3 in amino acids: CASSRQGRNTIYF. CDR3 DNA sequence: TGTGCCAGCAGTAGACAGGGGAGAAACACCATATATTTT. The rearrangement links TRBV27 to TRBJ1-3; 8 bases match TRBD1. This CDR3 is built from 13 residues. The V gene's germline CDR1 is MNHEY and CDR2 SMNVEV (reference sequence). V gave up 5 bases and J gave up 5 bases; unmatched junction bases: 2.

This chain uses TRBV7-9 with TRBJ1-1; 7 bases fit TRBD1. CDR3 length: 14 residues. CDR1 is SEHNR, CDR2 FQNEAQ, per germline (reference sequence). J was trimmed by 7 bases and V by 4 bases; bases with no gene match: 9. The DNA of the CDR3 is TGTGCCAGCAGCTCAAGAGGGGACAGCTATGAAGCTTTCTTT. Residues: CASSSRGDSYEAFF.

The CDR3 loop reads CASSIGSRVMAGYTF. In nucleotides, the CDR3 is TGTGCCAGTAGTATAGGTTCTCGGGTAATGGCTGGCTACACCTTC. The chain has TRBV19 and TRBJ1-2; D not resolved. The V gene's germline CDR1 is LNHDA and CDR2 SQIVND (reference sequence). This CDR3 comprises 15 residues. Trimming took 1 base from V and 7 from J, leaving 16 bases between them.

This clone was picked up one time. The chain has TRBV29-1 and TRBJ2-1, with 11 bases aligning to TRBD2. V lost 2 bases and J lost 3; bases outside the gene matches: 3. Germline V gene lookup returns CDR1 SQVTM and CDR2 ANQGSEA. This CDR3 has 15 residues. Here the CDR3 DNA reads TGCAGCGTTGAATGGGGACTAGCGGACTACAATGAGCAGTTCTTC. Protein product: CSVEWGLADYNEQFF.

The V gene is TRBV5-1, the J gene TRBJ1-1, with D possibly matching TRBD1 (5 bases). Trimming stripped 8 bases from V and 4 bases from J, with 18 bases between. This CDR3 comprises 14 residues. Germline CDR1 SGHRS, CDR2 YFSETQ. CDR3 loop: CASRGEGAVTEAFF. In DNA form, the CDR3 reads TGCGCCAGTAGAGGGGAGGGAGCGGTCACTGAAGCTTTCTTT.

Here the CDR3 DNA reads TGTGCCAGCAGCTTGGCACCGGGACAGGGGGCGGTGTACGAGCAGTACTTC. It yields the protein CASSLAPGQGAVYEQYF. This rearrangement joins TRBV5-6 to TRBJ2-7, with 12 positions matching TRBD1. The CDR3 has 17 residues. Germline CDR1 is SGHDT and CDR2 is YYEEEE. With V trimmed by 0 bases and J by 4 bases, 8 bases remained unmatched.

The chain joins TRBV6-5 to TRBJ2-1, with 7 bases matching TRBD2. The CDR3 loop spans 13 amino acids. V gave up 7 bases and J gave up 6 bases; unmatched junction bases: 6. CDR1 is MNHEY, CDR2 SVGAGI, per germline. The CDR3 region is CASNSGRGNEQFF. CDR3 sequence (DNA): TGTGCCAGCAACTCGGGGAGGGGCAATGAGCAGTTCTTC.

This clone was counted a single time. The rearrangement links TRBV20-1 to TRBJ1-2; no clear D. The CDR3 is made up of 11 amino acids. Trimming cost V 8 bases and J 2 bases, with 9 bases left between them. Germline-derived CDR1 and CDR2 are DFQATT and SNEGSKA (reference sequence). In DNA form, the CDR3 reads TGCAGTTCCAACTCAAACTATGGCTACACCTTC. This sequence encodes CSSNSNYGYTF.

The V call is TRBV29-1, the J call TRBJ2-3, with D possibly TRBD2 on 6 matching bases. The germline V and J ends were trimmed by 0 bases and 1 base, with 14 bases remaining between them. Germline V gene sequence: CDR1 SQVTM, CDR2 ANQGSEA. The CDR3 runs to 16 residues. CDR3 sequence: CSVEDRFGGGTDTQYF. Here the CDR3 DNA reads TGCAGCGTTGAAGATCGATTTGGCGGGGGCACAGATACGCAGTATTTT.

The chain recombines TRBV5-8 with TRBJ1-5; D perhaps matches TRBD1 (6 bases). The CDR3 is made up of 14 amino acids. Germline V gives CDR1 SGHTS, CDR2 YDEGEE. V lost 3 bases and J lost 4, with 11 bases in between. The CDR3 spells CASSSGQPNQPQHF. In DNA, the CDR3 is TGTGCCAGCAGCTCCGGACAGCCTAATCAGCCCCAGCATTTT.